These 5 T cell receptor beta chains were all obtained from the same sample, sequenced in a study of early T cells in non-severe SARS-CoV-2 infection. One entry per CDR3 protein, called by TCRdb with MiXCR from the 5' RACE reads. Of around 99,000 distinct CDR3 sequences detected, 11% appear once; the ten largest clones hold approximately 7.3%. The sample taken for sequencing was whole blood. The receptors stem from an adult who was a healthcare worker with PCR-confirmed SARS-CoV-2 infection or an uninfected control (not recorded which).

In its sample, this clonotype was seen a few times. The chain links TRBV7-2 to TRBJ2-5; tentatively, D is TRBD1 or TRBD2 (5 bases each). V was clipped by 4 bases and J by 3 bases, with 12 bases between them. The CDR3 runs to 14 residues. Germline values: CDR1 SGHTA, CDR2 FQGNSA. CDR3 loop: CASSSRVGEETQYF. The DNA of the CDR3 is TGTGCCAGCAGCTCGAGGGTGGGGGAAGAGACCCAGTACTTC.

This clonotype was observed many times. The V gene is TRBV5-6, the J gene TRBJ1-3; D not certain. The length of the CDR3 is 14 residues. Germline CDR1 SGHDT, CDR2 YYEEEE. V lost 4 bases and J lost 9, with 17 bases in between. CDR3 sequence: CASSLRSEPGTIYF. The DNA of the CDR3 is TGTGCCAGCAGCCTAAGATCGGAGCCCGGCACCATATATTTT.

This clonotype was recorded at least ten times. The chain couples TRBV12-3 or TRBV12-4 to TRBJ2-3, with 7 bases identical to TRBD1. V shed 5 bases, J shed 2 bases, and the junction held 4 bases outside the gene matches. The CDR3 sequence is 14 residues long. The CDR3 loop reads CASSEQGNTDTQYF. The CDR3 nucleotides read TGTGCCAGCAGTGAACAGGGGAACACAGATACGCAGTATTTT.

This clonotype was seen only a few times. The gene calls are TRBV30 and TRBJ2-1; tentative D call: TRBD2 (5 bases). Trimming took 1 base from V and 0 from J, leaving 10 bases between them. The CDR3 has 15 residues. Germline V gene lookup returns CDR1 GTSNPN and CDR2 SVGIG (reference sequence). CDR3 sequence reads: CAWSDGVSSYNEQFF. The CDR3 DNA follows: TGTGCCTGGAGTGACGGGGTAAGCTCCTACAATGAGCAGTTCTTC.

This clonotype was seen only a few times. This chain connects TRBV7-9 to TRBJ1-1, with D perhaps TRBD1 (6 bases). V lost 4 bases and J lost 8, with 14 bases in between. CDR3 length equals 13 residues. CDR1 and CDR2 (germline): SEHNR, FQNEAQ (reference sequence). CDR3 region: CASSSGQWEEAFF. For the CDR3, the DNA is TGTGCCAGCAGCTCTGGACAGTGGGAAGAAGCTTTCTTT.